This T cell receptor beta chain was obtained from a study of T-cell reconstitution after alpha-beta-depleted transplantation in children. Library preparation (for TCRbeta) was performed with unique molecular identifiers. TCRdb independently ran MiXCR on the PCR reads; one entry per CDR3 protein. The repertoire holds fewer than 550,000 distinct CDR3 sequences, with about an eighth as singletons. Whole-study results and caveats: Diversity and T-cell counts at one year after transplant derived mostly from new T cells. Several patients had high TCRbeta diversity at day 60; it came from surviving recipient T cells and thymic progenitors. About two months after transplant, alpha-beta T cells reportedly came from several hundred expanded graft clones.

With regard to this clonotype: Its antigen is currently unknown.

The germline V gene encodes CDR1 DFQATT and CDR2 SNEGSKA (reference sequence). CDR3 size: 17 residues. V lost 5 bases and J lost 0; bases outside the gene matches: 9. The receptor's source is a female patient aged 2-9 years who had a stem cell transplant for aplastic anemia, so the T cells may come from the graft donor. V is TRBV20-1 and J is TRBJ2-1; TRBD2 matches at 11 bases. The sample was PBMCs, mostly from graft donor cells, taken 180 days after TCRalphabeta/CD19-depleted stem cell transplant. The CDR3 here is CSAPGTSGRSSYNEQFF. In DNA, the CDR3 is TGCAGTGCTCCCGGGACTAGCGGAAGGAGCTCCTACAATGAGCAGTTCTTC.